The 4 T cell receptor beta chains below were found in one sample sequenced in a study of blood T cell repertoires in COVID-19. Libraries were prepared by immunoSEQ multiplex PCR; TCRdb keeps only in-frame clonotypes and omits some of them. Among some 390,000 clones listed, about nine tenths were seen once. Material for sequencing was peripheral blood. The receptors originated from a middle-aged woman with COVID-19, enrolled during active disease.

The rearrangement uses TRBV7-2 and TRBJ2-5; 10 bases agree with TRBD1. Germline CDR1 reads SGHTA; CDR2 reads FQGNSA. The CDR3 covers 16 residues. The J segment lost 4 bases and the V segment lost 3 bases, leaving 8 bases of the junction unmatched. CDR3 residues: CASSFQTGGGRETQYF. Written as DNA, the CDR3 is TGTGCCAGCAGCTTTCAGACAGGGGGCGGGAGAGAGACCCAGTACTTC.

V and J are TRBV11-3 and TRBJ2-1; TRBD2 aligns across 9 bases. The CDR3 has 15 residues. Germline V gene lookup returns CDR1 SGHNT and CDR2 YENEEA. J was trimmed by 4 bases and V by 5 bases; bases with no gene match: 6. DNA of the CDR3: TGTGCCAGCAGCCCAAGCGGGAGGCTTTACAATGAGCAGTTCTTC. It is translated as CASSPSGRLYNEQFF.

The chain recombines TRBV9 with TRBJ1-6; TRBD1 is a possible D gene (5 bases). V shed 0 bases and J shed 9 bases, with 13 bases lying between them. This CDR3 has 15 residues. Germline V gives CDR1 SGDLS, CDR2 YYNGEE. CDR3 nucleotide sequence: TGTGCCAGCAGCGTAGTTGGCCAGCAGGGTTCACCCCTCCACTTT. Its protein is CASSVVGQQGSPLHF.

This rearrangement joins TRBV6-6 to TRBJ1-3, with 7 positions matching TRBD1. The CDR3 has 13 residues. V was clipped by 6 bases and J by 4 bases; unmatched bases: 3. Germline V gene data show CDR1 as MNHNY and CDR2 as SVGAGI (reference sequence). The CDR3 reads CASRGTDGNTIYF. CDR3 sequence (DNA): TGTGCCAGCAGGGGGACAGACGGAAACACCATATATTTT.